The entry below describes one T cell receptor (beta chain). Its antigen is as yet unknown. CDR3 length equals 14 residues. V dropped 2 bases and J dropped 6; count of bases not matched to a gene: 5. Germline CDR1 reads MGHDK; CDR2 reads SYGVNS. This sample's time point: blood 2 weeks post-SBRT. Treatment here: 15 Gy SBRT to primary tumor, nephrectomy 4 weeks later. Radiation-treated patients gave blood at baseline, week 2 and week 4. This renal cell carcinoma was of the clear cell type. These data come from a study of radiation and T cells in renal cell carcinoma. Study at large: Nephrectomy followed 15 Gy stereotactic body radiation by 4 weeks.

General study points: In blood, top tumor clones expanded by 2 weeks, shrinking by 4.

Here immunoSEQ multiplex PCR was the method, and the copy in TCRdb shows in-frame clones only, minus some. The data show some 150,000 clones, around 90% seen once. The source is a woman aged 45 to 65 with renal cell carcinoma. The material was blood, obtained from a patient whose treatment included radiotherapy and nephrectomy. The rearrangement links TRBV25-1 to TRBJ2-7, with 9 bases identical to TRBD1. As DNA, the CDR3 is TGTGCCAGCAGTGAACCCGGGACAGGGAGCGAGCAGTACTTC. It encodes CASSEPGTGSEQYF.